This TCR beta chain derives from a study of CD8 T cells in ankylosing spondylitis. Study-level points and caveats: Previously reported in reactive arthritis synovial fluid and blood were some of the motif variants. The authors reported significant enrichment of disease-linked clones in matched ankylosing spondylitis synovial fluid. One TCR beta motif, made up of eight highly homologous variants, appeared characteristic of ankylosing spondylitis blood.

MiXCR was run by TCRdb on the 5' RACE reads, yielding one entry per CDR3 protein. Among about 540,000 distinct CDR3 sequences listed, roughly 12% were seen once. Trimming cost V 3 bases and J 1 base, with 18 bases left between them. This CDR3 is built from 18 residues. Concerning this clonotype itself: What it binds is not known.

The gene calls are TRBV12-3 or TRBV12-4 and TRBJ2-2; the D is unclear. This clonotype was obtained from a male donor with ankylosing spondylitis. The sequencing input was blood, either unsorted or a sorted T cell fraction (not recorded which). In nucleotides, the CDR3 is TGTGCCAGCAGTTTTAATCCCTGGGTAGGGAAGAACACCGGGGAGCTGTTTTTT. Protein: CASSFNPWVGKNTGELFF.